The TCR beta chain under discussion was sequenced for a study of T cells in localized non-small cell lung cancer. General study findings and limits: In the blood, greater T cell density corresponded to longer overall survival. Within adjacent lung there appeared a median about 54 of the top 100 tumor clones. Heterogeneity within the tumor remains possible, as just one region underwent sequencing.

Repertoires were generated with immunoSEQ multiplex PCR, while TCRdb's copy carries only in-frame clones and drops some. The table records about 6,000 clones, around 38% of them present only once. This clone is labeled as large. Its specificity is unknown. The V gene's germline CDR1 is MNHGY and CDR2 SAAAGT. This CDR3 is built from 12 residues. V lost 5 bases and J lost 2, with 7 bases in between. The source of this sequence is a woman aged 35 to 70 with stage II squamous cell lung carcinoma. The chain uses TRBV6-8 and TRBJ2-7; D is ambiguous. The material sequenced was lung tumor tissue, taken before any cancer treatment. The CDR3 coding sequence is TGTGCCAGCAGTCCTACCCCCTACGAGCAGTACTTC. It encodes CASSPTPYEQYF.